A selection of T cell receptor beta chains follows, all from one sample in a study of blood T cell repertoires in COVID-19. Data came from immunoSEQ multiplex PCR; TCRdb stores just in-frame clones and leaves some out. The sample yields fewer than 250,000 clones, around nine tenths seen once. Sequencing was performed on peripheral blood. These receptors came from an older woman who had recovered from COVID-19. Both conserved end residues are part of each CDR3. Each record gives: clone size, D gene, V gene, J gene, CDR3 DNA, CDR3 protein. A D gene is named only where the DNA matches it firmly. Where a row states a size, it is once, few, many or the class of an expanded clone; other rows omit it.

-,-,TRBV25-1,TRBJ2-7,TGTGCCAGCAGGACCCCAGGGAACACCGAGCAGTACTTC,CASRTPGNTEQYF
-,-,TRBV6-4,TRBJ2-3,TGTGCCAGCAGTGACCCAAAGATCGAGGATGAGGATACGCAGTATTTT,CASSDPKIEDEDTQYF
many,-,TRBV3-1/TRBV3-2,TRBJ1-5,TGTGCCAGCAGCCAAGATTGGGGCAACAATCAGCCCCAGCATTTT,CASSQDWGNNQPQHF
-,-,TRBV5-3,TRBJ1-1,TGTGCCAGAAGCTTGTTCGGCAGGGGCGGGACTGAAGCTTTCTTT,CARSLFGRGGTEAFF
-,-,TRBV7-3,TRBJ2-3,TGTGCCAGCAGCTCCGACATGGGGGGGCCGCCAGATACGCAGTATTTT,CASSSDMGGPPDTQYF
-,TRBD1,TRBV5-8,TRBJ1-2,TGTGCCAGCAGCTTGGGGGACAGGGATGGCTACACCTTC,CASSLGDRDGYTF
-,TRBD1,TRBV7-3,TRBJ2-7,TGTGCCAGCAGCCGGACCTCGGACAGGGGCTACGAGCAGTACTTC,CASSRTSDRGYEQYF
-,-,TRBV6-5,TRBJ2-6,TGTGCCAGCACCCCCGCGGAGAGTAGGGCCAACGTCCTGACTTTC,CASTPAESRANVLTF
-,TRBD2,TRBV6-5,TRBJ2-7,TGTGCCAGCAGCCCCGGGACTAGCAGCGAGCAGTACTTC,CASSPGTSSEQYF
-,TRBD2,TRBV5-1,TRBJ2-1,TGCGCCAGCAGCGGGTCTAGCGGGGACCTTTTTGATGAGCAGTTCTTC,CASSGSSGDLFDEQFF